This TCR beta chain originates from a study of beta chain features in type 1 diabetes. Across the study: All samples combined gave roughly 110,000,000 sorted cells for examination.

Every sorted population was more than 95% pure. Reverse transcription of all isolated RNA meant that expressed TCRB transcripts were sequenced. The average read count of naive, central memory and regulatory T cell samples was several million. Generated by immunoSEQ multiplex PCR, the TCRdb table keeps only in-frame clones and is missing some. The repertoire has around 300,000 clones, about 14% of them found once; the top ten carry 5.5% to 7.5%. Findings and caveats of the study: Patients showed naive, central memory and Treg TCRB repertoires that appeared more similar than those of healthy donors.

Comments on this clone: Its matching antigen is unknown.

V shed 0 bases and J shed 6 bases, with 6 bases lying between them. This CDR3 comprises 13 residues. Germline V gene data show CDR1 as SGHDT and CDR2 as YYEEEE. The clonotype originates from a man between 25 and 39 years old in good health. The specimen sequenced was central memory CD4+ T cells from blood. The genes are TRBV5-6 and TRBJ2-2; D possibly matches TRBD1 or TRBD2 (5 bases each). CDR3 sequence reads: CASSLGGAGELFF. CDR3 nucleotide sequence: TGTGCCAGCAGCTTGGGAGGGGCCGGGGAGCTGTTTTTT.